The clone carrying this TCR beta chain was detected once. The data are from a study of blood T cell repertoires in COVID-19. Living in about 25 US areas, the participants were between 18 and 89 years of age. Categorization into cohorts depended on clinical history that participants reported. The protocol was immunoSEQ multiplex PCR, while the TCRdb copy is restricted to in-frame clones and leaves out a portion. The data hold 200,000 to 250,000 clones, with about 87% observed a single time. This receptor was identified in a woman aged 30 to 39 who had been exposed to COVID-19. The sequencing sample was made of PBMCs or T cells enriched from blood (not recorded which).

The CDR3 loop is CASSPRLPTTYNEQFF. The CDR3 DNA sequence: TGTGCCAGCAGCCCCCGTTTGCCCACTACCTACAATGAGCAGTTCTTC. The rearrangement joins TRBV7-9 to TRBJ2-1; D remains ambiguous. With 5 bases removed from V and 2 bases from J, the gap between germline ends came to 16 bases. The CDR3 sequence is 16 residues long. Germline V gives CDR1 SEHNR, CDR2 FQNEAQ (reference sequence).